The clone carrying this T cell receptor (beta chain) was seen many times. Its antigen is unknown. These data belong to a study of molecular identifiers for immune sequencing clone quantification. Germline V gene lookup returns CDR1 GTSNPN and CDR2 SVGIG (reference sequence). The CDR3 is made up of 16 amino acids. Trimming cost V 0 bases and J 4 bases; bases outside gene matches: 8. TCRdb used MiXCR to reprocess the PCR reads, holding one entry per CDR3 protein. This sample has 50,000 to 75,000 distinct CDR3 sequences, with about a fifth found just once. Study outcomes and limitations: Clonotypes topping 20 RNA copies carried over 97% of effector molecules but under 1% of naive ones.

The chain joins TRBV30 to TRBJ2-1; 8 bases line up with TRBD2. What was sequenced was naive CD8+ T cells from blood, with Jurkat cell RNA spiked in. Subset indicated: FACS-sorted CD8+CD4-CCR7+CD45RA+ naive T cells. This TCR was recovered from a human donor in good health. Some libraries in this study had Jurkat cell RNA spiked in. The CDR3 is CAWSVAPGRAYNEQFF. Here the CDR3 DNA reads TGTGCCTGGAGTGTAGCCCCCGGGAGGGCTTACAATGAGCAGTTCTTC.